This TCR beta chain emerged from a study of radiotherapy plus CTLA-4 blockade in lung cancer. Germline CDR1 and CDR2: SGHTA and FQGTGA. The CDR3 sequence is 14 residues long. V shed 5 bases, J shed 7 bases, and the junction held 10 bases outside the gene matches. Sequencing used immunoSEQ multiplex PCR; TCRdb keeps in-frame clones, though not all of them. This sample has approximately 100,000 clones, with under 90% found just once. The genes are TRBV7-3 and TRBJ1-2, with 7 bases aligning to TRBD1. This receptor was identified in a human donor with non-small cell lung cancer that progressed on radiotherapy plus ipilimumab. Some clones in this sample may be carry-over from other donors' samples. This sample comprised peripheral blood, obtained from a patient treated with radiotherapy plus ipilimumab. CDR3 in DNA: TGTGCCAGCAGCCCCAGGGGGGACAGCAGTGGCTACACCTTC. It translates to CASSPRGDSSGYTF.